This T cell receptor (beta chain) was profiled in a study of blood T cell repertoires in COVID-19. Study context: COVID-19 samples, acute and convalescent, were from the United States, Italy and Spain. In each case, the material was cDNA or gDNA derived from T cells, B-cell-depleted T cells, or PBMCs.

The CDR3 is 14 amino acids. The junction had 1 base not matched to a gene; V was cut back by 0 bases and J by 6 bases. CDR1 and CDR2 from the germline V gene are MNHNY and SVGAGI (reference sequence). Original processing notes: The authors estimated nucleated cell counts from reference gene primer amplification. This table comes from immunoSEQ multiplex PCR, and its TCRdb copy is limited to in-frame clones, with some not included. D and trimming come from the DNA, and the V and J calls and clone size come from that table. The repertoire holds 200,000 to 300,000 clones, with roughly four fifths as singletons.

The clonotype comes from a man in his fifties or sixties with acute or convalescent COVID-19. The chain uses TRBV6-6 and TRBJ2-2; 7 bases map to TRBD2. What was sequenced was peripheral blood. CDR3 residues: CASSYSTSPGELFF. DNA of the CDR3: TGTGCCAGCAGTTACTCGACTAGCCCCGGGGAGCTGTTTTTT.